A selection of T cell receptor beta chains follows, all from one sample in a study of Ad26.COV2.S vaccination and SARS-CoV-2 variants. The data were produced by immunoSEQ multiplex PCR, yet TCRdb's version contains in-frame clones alone and is incomplete. The sample contains hundreds of thousands of clones, approximately 87% of which appear only once. Sequences were derived from peripheral blood, sampled in a trial of Ad26.COV2.S vaccine versus placebo. The source is a person between 18 and 65 years old who received the Ad26.COV2.S COVID-19 vaccine or a placebo. Both conserved end residues are part of each CDR3.

CDR3	length	V	J
CASSYSVVQPQHF	13	TRBV6-6	TRBJ1-5
CASSLTGSRGLRTEAFF	17	TRBV7-6	TRBJ1-1
CASRLFGVGDSPLHF	15	TRBV2	TRBJ1-6
CASRSTGWAVGTYEQYF	17	TRBV5-8	TRBJ2-7
CASSLTPGASEQYF	14	TRBV7-2	TRBJ2-7
CASSLAGWDRDEQYF	15	TRBV5-1	TRBJ2-7
CSASGTPIDTDTQYF	15	TRBV20-1	TRBJ2-3
CASSLTGALGLNTEAFF	17	TRBV5-6	TRBJ1-1
CASSWGTSGSSDTQYF	16	TRBV5-1	TRBJ2-3
CASSHSLAESTDTQYF	16	TRBV3-1/TRBV3-2	TRBJ2-3
CSASPQVGRYEQYF	14	TRBV20-1	TRBJ2-7
CASSLGGGPNNQPQHF	16	TRBV7-2	TRBJ1-5
CASSVAGGSYEQYF	14	TRBV6-1	TRBJ2-7
CASYQGLYSNQPQHF	15	TRBV6-5	TRBJ1-5